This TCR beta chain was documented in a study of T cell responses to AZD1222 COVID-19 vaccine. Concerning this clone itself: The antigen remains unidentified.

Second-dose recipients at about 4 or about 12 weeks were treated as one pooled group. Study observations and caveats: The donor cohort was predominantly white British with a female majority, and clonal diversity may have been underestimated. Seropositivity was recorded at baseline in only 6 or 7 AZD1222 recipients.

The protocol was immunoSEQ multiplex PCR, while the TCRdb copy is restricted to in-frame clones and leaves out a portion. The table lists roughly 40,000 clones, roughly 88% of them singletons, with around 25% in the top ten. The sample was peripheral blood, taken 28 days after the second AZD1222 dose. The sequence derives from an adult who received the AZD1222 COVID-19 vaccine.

CDR3 sequence reads: CASSLKGEYGYTF. In nucleotides, the CDR3 is TGTGCCAGCAGTTTGAAGGGCGAGTATGGCTACACCTTC. This chain links TRBV6-5 with TRBJ1-2; D not certain. V lost 4 bases and J 5 bases, leaving 11 bases between the germline ends. Germline assignment: CDR1 MNHEY and CDR2 SVGAGI. The CDR3 has 13 amino acids.